This entry is about one T cell receptor beta chain. No cognate antigen has been identified for it. Base qualities are missing; no much larger clone stands one base away. Interpreted using the paper, the time point label stands for: baseline before first vaccination. Vaccinee samples were obtained from the UK trials COV001 and COV002, which included a single-blind randomized controlled phase 2/3 trial of AZD1222 (ChAdOx1 nCoV-19) in healthy adults. For TCRbeta chain sequencing, PBMC samples from trial participants were taken at day 0 and at day 28 after the second dose. The CDR3 regions of human TCRbeta chains were analyzed by immunosequencing. Processing in the source paper ran as follows. Repertoire TCRs were matched against a reference library of SARS-CoV-2-specific TCRs generated with the MIRA antigen-specificity platform. Breadth was defined as the fraction of unique TCRs that were SARS-CoV-2-associated. Depth was defined as the fraction of total T cells that were SARS-CoV-2-associated. Using the MIRA data, each spike-specific TCR was mapped to the spike region that the TCR reacts to and placed in a CD4 or CD8 class. Log10-transformed breadth and depth values were compared by one-way ANOVA with Sidak's multiple comparisons tests. The immuneACCESS repertoire file appears here via TCRdb, limited to in-frame rearrangements. These files lack a portion of the clones; in checked studies, under half of the deficit traces to unresolved V genes, and the cause of the others is not known. D and trimming come from the DNA, and the V and J calls and clone size come from that table. The sample data list just over 95,000 clones, and around nine tenths of these were observed just once. The ten largest clones add up to around 3.9% of the sample.

CDR1 is given as SGHDT and CDR2 as YYEEEE, both from the germline V gene. Trimming takes 2 bases from V and 7 bases from J, and the germline ends sit 18 bases apart. The CDR3 numbers 15 residues from cysteine through phenylalanine. Here the CDR3 DNA is all that survives: 45 bases in frame from base 1. This sample was taken from a study of T cell responses to AZD1222 COVID-19 vaccine (dated by TCRdb to about 2021). In terms of the full investigation: AZD1222 recipients given second doses at about 4 weeks or at about 12 weeks were pooled, since spike-specific TCR depth and breadth were not found to differ between the two schedules. TCR sequencing was performed for 230 to 250 trial participants, of whom 200 to 220 were given two doses of AZD1222 and approximately 25 were given two doses of MenACWY control vaccine. Trial participants were enrolled into age subgroups of 18-55, 56-69 and 70-plus years, which contained roughly 150, 30 and 60 TCR-sequenced participants, respectively. General study outcomes and caveats: Reportedly, close to half of the unique spike-specific TCRs recognized epitopes lying outside the regions that are mutated in the B.1.351 and B.1.1.7 variants. In the small 56-69-year group, the increase in depth fell short of significance, most likely because of low power. Participants were mostly white British, with more females than males. The authors suggested clonal diversity may have been underestimated. Because no samples from the day 14 peak response were available, repertoires could be characterized only after the peak T cell response. The vaccine-associated CD4 TCRs covered the entire spike protein, and the dominant responses fell in regions 160-218 and 743-854. After two AZD1222 doses, both the breadth and the depth of spike-specific TCRs were significantly higher than at day 0 and than in MenACWY recipients. Conclusions about previously exposed vaccinees were limited because only six AZD1222 recipients were SARS-CoV-2 seropositive at baseline.

The origin of this receptor is an adult in good health. The source was peripheral blood, collected on day 0 of AZD1222 vaccination. The chain is made from TRBV5-6 and TRBJ1-2; no D gene call is confident. The DNA sequence reads TGTGCCAGCAGCTTATTGCCAATCAACCGGTTTGGCTACACCTTC. Its protein reads: CASSLLPINRFGYTF.